Listed here is a single T cell receptor (beta chain). This specimen belongs to a study of blood T cell repertoires in COVID-19. Study background: T cells, B-cell-depleted T cells, or PBMCs provided the cDNA or gDNA that served as material.

Clones were sequenced by immunoSEQ multiplex PCR, and TCRdb holds only the in-frame ones, with some missing. Here the sample spans about 210,000 clones, 84% being singletons. The CDR3 totals 11 residues. CDR1 and CDR2 from the germline V gene are DFQATT and SNEGSKA (reference sequence). Trimming removed 5 bases at V and 5 bases at J, with 9 bases between. The receptor was isolated from a woman aged 45 to 65 with active or convalescent COVID-19. The chain is built from TRBV20-1 and TRBJ1-1; D is ambiguous. The specimen sequenced was peripheral blood. CDR3 sequence: CSAPAVTEAFF. The CDR3 nucleotides read TGCAGTGCTCCCGCGGTGACTGAAGCTTTCTTT.